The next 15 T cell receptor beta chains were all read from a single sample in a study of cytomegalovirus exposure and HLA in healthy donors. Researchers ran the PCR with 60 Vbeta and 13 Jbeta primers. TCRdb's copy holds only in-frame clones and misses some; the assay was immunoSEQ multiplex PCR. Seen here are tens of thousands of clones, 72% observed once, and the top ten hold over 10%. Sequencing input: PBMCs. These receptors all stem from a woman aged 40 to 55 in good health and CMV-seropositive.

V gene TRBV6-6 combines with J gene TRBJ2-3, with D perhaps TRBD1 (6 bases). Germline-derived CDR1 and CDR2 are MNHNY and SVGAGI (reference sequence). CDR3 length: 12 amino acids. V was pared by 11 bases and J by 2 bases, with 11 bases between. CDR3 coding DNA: TGTGCCGTGGGACAACTCACAGATACGCAGTATTTT. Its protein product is CAVGQLTDTQYF.

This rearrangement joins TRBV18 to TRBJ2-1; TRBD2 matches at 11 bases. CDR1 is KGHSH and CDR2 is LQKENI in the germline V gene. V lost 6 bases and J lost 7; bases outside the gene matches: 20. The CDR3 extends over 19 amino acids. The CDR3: CASSHRQLAGGSPQNEQFF. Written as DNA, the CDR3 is TGTGCCAGCTCCCACAGGCAGCTAGCGGGGGGATCACCCCAAAATGAGCAGTTCTTC.

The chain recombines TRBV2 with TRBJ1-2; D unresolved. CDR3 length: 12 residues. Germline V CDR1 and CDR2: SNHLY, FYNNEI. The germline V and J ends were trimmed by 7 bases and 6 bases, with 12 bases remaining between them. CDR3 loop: CASMEGKDGYTF. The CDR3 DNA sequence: TGTGCCAGCATGGAGGGTAAGGATGGCTACACCTTC.

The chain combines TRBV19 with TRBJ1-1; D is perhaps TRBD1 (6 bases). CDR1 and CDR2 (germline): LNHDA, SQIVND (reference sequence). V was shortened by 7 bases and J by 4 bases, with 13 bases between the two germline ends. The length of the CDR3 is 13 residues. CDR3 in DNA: TGTGCCAGTACAATTCAACAGGGCACTGAAGCTTTCTTT. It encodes CASTIQQGTEAFF.

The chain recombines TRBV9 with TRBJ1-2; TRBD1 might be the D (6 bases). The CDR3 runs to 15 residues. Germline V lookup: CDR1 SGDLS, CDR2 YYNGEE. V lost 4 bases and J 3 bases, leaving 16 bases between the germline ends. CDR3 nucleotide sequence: TGTGCCAGCAGCCCCCGGACAGCTTTCGACTATGGCTACACCTTC. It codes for CASSPRTAFDYGYTF.

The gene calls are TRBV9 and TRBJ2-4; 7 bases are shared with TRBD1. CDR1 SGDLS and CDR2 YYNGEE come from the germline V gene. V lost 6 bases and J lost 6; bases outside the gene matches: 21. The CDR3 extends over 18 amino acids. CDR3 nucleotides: TGTGCCAGCACACCCCTTTCTAGAGGGGGCGAACGAGGAAACATTCAGTACTTC. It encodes CASTPLSRGGERGNIQYF.

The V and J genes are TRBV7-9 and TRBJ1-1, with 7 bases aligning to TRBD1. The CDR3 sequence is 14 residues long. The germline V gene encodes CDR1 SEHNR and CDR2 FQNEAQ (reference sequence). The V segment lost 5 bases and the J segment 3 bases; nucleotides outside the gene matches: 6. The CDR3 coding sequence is TGTGCCAGCAGCCCCTTTGGACAGGACACTGAAGCTTTCTTT. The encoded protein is CASSPFGQDTEAFF.

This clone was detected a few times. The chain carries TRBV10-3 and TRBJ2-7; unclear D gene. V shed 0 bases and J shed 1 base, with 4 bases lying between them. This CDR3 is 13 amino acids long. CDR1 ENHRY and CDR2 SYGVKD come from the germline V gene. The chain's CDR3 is CAISESESYEQYF. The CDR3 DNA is TGTGCCATCAGTGAGTCAGAGTCCTACGAGCAGTACTTC.

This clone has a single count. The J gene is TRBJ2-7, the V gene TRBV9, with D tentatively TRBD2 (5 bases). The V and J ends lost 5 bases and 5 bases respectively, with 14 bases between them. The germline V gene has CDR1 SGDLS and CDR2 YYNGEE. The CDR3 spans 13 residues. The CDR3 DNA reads TGTGCCAGCAGTGCGGGCCTCCCACACGAGCAGTACTTC. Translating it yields CASSAGLPHEQYF.

The CDR3 bases are TGTGCCAGCAGCCAGGGGGGACAGGGTAATGAAAAACTGTTTTTT. Translation gives CASSQGGQGNEKLFF. The genes are TRBV5-4 and TRBJ1-4; 9 nucleotides align to TRBD1. There are 15 residues in the CDR3. The J segment lost 4 bases and the V segment lost 4 bases, leaving 5 bases of the junction unmatched. Looked up from germline, CDR1 is SGHNT and CDR2 is YYREEE (reference sequence). Supplemented by reference TRBV5-4 and TRBJ1-4, the full variable domain reads ETGVTQSPTHLIKTRGQQVTLRCSSQSGHNTVSWYQQALGQGPQFIFQYYREEENGRGNFPPRFSGLQFPNYSSELNVNALELDDSALYLCASSQGGQGNEKLFFGSGTQLSVL.

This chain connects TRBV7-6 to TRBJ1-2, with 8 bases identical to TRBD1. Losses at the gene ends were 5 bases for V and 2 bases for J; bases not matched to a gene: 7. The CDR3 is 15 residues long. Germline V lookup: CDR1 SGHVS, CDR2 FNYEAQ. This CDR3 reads CASSPGTGGNYGYTF. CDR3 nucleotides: TGTGCCAGCAGCCCAGGGACAGGAGGAAACTATGGCTACACCTTC.

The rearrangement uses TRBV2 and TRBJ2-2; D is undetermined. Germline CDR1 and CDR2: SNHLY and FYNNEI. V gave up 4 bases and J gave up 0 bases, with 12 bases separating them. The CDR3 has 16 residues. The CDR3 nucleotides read TGTGCCAGCAGTGTAGGCAGGATCACGAACACCGGGGAGCTGTTTTTT. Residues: CASSVGRITNTGELFF.

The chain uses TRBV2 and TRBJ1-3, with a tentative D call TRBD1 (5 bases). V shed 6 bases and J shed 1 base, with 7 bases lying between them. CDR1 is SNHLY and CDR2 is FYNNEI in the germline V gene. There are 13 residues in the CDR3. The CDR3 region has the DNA TGTGCCAGCAGAGGGGAATCTGGAAACACCATATATTTT. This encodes CASRGESGNTIYF.

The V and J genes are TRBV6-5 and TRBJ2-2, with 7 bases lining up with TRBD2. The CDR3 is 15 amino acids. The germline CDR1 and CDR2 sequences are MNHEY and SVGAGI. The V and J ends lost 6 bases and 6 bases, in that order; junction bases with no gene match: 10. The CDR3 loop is CASRFERGASGELFF. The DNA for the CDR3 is TGTGCCAGCAGATTCGAGCGGGGAGCTTCCGGGGAGCTGTTTTTT.

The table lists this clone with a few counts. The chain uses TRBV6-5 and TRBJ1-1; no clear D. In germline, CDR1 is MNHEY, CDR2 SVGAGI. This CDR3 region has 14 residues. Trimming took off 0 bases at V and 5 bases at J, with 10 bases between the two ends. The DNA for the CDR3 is TGTGCCAGCAGTTACTCGAATTCAGGTACTGAAGCTTTCTTT. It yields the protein CASSYSNSGTEAFF.